This T cell receptor beta chain originates from a study of cytomegalovirus exposure and HLA in healthy donors. Per germline, CDR1 SGHNT and CDR2 YYREEE (reference sequence). J lost 7 bases, V lost 2 bases, and 11 bases had no gene match. The CDR3 runs 16 residues. PCR was performed using 60 Vbeta and 13 Jbeta primers. Measured with immunoSEQ multiplex PCR; TCRdb has only the in-frame clones, and not every one. The sample lists about 59,000 clones; 65% to 75% were seen once. This receptor was identified in a man aged 30 to 45 in good health and CMV-seropositive. The sequencing input was PBMCs. V is TRBV5-4 and J is TRBJ2-7, with TRBD2 matching over 11 bases. The CDR3 protein is CASSFGSGGALFEQYF. The CDR3 region has the DNA TGTGCCAGCAGCTTCGGTAGCGGGGGGGCATTGTTTGAGCAGTACTTC.